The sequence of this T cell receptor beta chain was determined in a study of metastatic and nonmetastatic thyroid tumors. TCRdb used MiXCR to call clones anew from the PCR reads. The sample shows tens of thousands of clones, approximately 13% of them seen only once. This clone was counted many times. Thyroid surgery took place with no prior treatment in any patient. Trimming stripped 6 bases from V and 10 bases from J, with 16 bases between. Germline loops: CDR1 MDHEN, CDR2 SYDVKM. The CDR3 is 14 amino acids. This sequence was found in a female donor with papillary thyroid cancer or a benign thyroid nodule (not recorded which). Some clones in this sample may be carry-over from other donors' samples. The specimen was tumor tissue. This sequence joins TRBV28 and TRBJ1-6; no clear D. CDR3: CASRSGEGRSPLHF. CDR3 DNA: TGTGCCAGCAGATCTGGGGAGGGTAGGTCACCCCTCCACTTT.